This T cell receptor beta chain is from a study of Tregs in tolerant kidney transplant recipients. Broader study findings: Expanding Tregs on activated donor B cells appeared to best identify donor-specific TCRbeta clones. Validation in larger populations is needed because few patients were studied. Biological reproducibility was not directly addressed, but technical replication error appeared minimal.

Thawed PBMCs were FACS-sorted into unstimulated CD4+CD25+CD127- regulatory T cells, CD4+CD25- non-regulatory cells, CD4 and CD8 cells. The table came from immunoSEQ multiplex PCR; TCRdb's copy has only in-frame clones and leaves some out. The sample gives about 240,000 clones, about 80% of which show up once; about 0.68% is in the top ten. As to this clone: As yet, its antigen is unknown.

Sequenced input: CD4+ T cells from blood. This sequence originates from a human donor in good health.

CDR3 sequence reads: CASSLIIAFF. The CDR3 DNA is TGCGCCAGCAGCTTGATTATAGCTTTCTTT. V and J are TRBV5-1 and TRBJ1-1; D is unresolved. There are 10 residues in the CDR3. V was pared by 1 base and J by 10 bases, with 5 bases between. Germline assignment: CDR1 SGHRS and CDR2 YFSETQ.